This TCR beta chain came from a study of cytomegalovirus exposure and HLA in healthy donors. Study observations and caveats: A later analysis linked 16,951 TCR beta sequences to HLA alleles at 0.05 false discovery rate. In an earlier analysis, most TCR beta V segments were productive about 87% or about 30% of the time. Sequence variants that were highly shared formed a cluster that was likely a sequencing artifact.

This CDR3 has 15 residues. The germline V gene has CDR1 SGHTA and CDR2 FQGTGA. V was shortened by 2 bases and J by 4 bases, with 15 bases between the two germline ends. Of note for this clone: Its antigen is currently unknown.

Researchers ran the PCR with 60 Vbeta and 13 Jbeta primers. The assay was immunoSEQ multiplex PCR, and TCRdb's table has in-frame clones only and misses some. The profile shows over 30,000 clones, roughly 67% of them singletons. This sequence originates from a man aged 35 to 55 in good health and CMV-seropositive. The rearrangement joins TRBV7-3 to TRBJ2-7; possible D gene TRBD1, 5 bases. The sample taken for sequencing was PBMCs. In DNA, the CDR3 is TGTGCCAGCAGCTTAGGGGCGTCACGGGCATACGAGCAGTACTTC. This encodes CASSLGASRAYEQYF.